This T cell receptor beta chain was recovered during a study of breast tumors, draining lymph nodes, adjacent tissues. Study-level findings and limits: Compared with basal-like, luminal-like tumors shared significantly more repertoire with nontumor tissue. Data fit most tumor T cells coming from lymph node, expanding in tumor. Tumor repertoires ranked between lymph nodes and nontumor tissue in diversity, with V and J gene preferences.

Breast cancer patients provided tissue from their axillary draining lymph nodes. Trimming removed 3 bases from V and 5 bases from J, with 22 bases in between. The germline V gene has CDR1 MDHEN and CDR2 SYDVKM. The CDR3 length is 17 residues. TCRdb fed the multiplex PCR reads into MiXCR, producing one record per CDR3 protein. In the table there are 180,000 or so distinct CDR3 sequences, roughly 35% of which are singletons. To note about this clonotype: Its specificity is not known.

The sample taken for sequencing was axillary lymph node tissue. The receptor was isolated from a female donor with breast cancer. Some clones in this sample may be carry-over from other donors' samples. The chain uses TRBV28 and TRBJ1-1, with D maybe TRBD1 (5 bases). The CDR3 nucleotides are TGTGCCAGCAGTTTCAGAGGTAGCTCGGGGTACAGGACTGAAGCTTTCTTT. It yields the protein CASSFRGSSGYRTEAFF.